The clone carrying this TCR beta chain was counted a single time. The sample originates from a study of blood T cell repertoires in COVID-19. The CDR3 has 13 residues. CDR1 is SGHAT, CDR2 FQDESV, per germline (reference sequence). V shed 5 bases, J shed 4 bases, and the junction held 4 bases outside the gene matches. Study processing details: Estimated nucleated cell counts came from reference gene primer amplification. Clones were read by immunoSEQ multiplex PCR, and TCRdb kept only the in-frame ones, dropping some. Clone size and the V and J calls come from that table; the DNA yielded D and trimming. This table holds hundreds of thousands of clones, more than 80% found once.

Specimen: peripheral blood. This sequence was found in a woman of 80 years or more with COVID-19, enrolled during active disease. The chain uses TRBV11-1 and TRBJ1-2; the match to TRBD1 covers 7 bases. The CDR3 here is CASSPDRSYGYTF. In DNA form, the CDR3 reads TGTGCCAGCAGCCCGGACAGGAGCTATGGCTACACCTTC.